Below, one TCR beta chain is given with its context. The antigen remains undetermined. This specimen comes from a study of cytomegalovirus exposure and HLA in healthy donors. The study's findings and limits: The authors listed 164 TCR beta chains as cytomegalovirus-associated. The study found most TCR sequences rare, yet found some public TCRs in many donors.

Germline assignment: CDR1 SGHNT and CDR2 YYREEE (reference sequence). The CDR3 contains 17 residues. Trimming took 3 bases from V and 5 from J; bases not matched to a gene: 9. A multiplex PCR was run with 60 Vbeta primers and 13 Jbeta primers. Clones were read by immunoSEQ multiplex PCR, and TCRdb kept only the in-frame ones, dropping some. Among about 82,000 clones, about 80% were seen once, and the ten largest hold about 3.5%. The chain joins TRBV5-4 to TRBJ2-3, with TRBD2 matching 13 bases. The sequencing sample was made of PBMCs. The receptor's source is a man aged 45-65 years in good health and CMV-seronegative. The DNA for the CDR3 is TGTGCCAGCAGCTCCCTACTAGCGGGGGGGCTAGTAGATACGCAGTATTTT. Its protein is CASSSLLAGGLVDTQYF. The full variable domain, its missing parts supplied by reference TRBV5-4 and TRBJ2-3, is ETGVTQSPTHLIKTRGQQVTLRCSSQSGHNTVSWYQQALGQGPQFIFQYYREEENGRGNFPPRFSGLQFPNYSSELNVNALELDDSALYLCASSSLLAGGLVDTQYFGPGTRLTVL.